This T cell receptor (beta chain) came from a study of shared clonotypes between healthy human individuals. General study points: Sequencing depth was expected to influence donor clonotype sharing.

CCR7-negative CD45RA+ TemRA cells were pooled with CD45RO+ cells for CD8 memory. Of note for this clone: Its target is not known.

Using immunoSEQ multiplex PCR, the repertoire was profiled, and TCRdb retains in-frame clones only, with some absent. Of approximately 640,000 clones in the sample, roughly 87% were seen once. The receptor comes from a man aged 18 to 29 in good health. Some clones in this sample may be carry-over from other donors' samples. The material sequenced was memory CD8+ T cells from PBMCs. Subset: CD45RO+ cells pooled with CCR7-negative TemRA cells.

Here the CDR3 reads CASSGRARDEQYF. The CDR3 DNA is TGTGCCAGTAGCGGGAGGGCCAGGGACGAGCAGTACTTC. The rearrangement joins TRBV19 to TRBJ2-7; TRBD2 matches 8 bases. Germline values: CDR1 LNHDA, CDR2 SQIVND (reference sequence). Trimming took 6 bases from V and 5 from J; bases not matched to a gene: 6. The CDR3 consists of 13 residues.